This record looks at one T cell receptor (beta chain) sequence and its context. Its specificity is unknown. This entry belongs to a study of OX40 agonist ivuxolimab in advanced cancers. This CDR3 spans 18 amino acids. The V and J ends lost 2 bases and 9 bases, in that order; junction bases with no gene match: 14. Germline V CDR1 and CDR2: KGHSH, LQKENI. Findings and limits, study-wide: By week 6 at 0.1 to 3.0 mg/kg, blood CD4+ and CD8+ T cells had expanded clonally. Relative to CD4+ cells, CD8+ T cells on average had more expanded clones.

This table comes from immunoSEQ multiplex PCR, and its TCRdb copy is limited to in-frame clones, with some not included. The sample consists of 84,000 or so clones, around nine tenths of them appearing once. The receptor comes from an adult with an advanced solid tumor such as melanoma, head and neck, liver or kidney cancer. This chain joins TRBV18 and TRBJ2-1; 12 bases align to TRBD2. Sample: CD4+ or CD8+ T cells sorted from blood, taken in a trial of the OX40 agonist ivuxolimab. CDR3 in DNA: TGTGCCAGCTCACCATCGGTTCAAGGACTAGCGGGAAAGGTTGAGCAGTTCTTC. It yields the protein CASSPSVQGLAGKVEQFF.